This T cell receptor beta chain was documented in a study of blood T cells in healthy people across ages. Whole-study context: About one barcoded TCR beta cDNA was captured per two T cells.

A sample-barcoded 5' primer and a J-beta primer mix were used in a second PCR of about 7 to 11 cycles. Each cDNA was tagged by a template-switch adaptor containing 12 random nucleotides. A single record per CDR3 protein comes from TCRdb applying MiXCR to the 5' RACE reads. The data contain about 730,000 distinct CDR3 sequences, roughly two fifths of them seen just once; the ten biggest clones take up around a fifth. CDR1 and CDR2 (germline): SEHNR, FQNEAQ (reference sequence). V was cut by 9 bases and J by 5 bases, with 10 bases left in between. This CDR3 contains 12 residues. With regard to this clonotype: This may arise from a read error, as a much more abundant clone is one base away.

Each sample yielded at least 5 micrograms of PBMC total RNA. J is TRBJ1-4 and V is TRBV7-9; D uncertain. The clonotype originates from an older woman in good health. The sequencing input was blood. CDR3 loop: CASRRDNEKLFF. The DNA of the CDR3 is TGTGCCAGTCGACGCGACAATGAAAAACTGTTTTTT.